Each of the 32 T cell receptor beta chains below was sequenced from the same sample in a study of T cell changes during pregnancy in multiple sclerosis. TCRdb's copy holds only in-frame clones and misses some; the assay was immunoSEQ multiplex PCR. The sample lists over 8,000 clones, 80% to 90% occurring once. The sequencing used CD8+ T cells from peripheral blood mononuclear cells, collected in the first trimester of pregnancy. The receptors derive from a female donor in good health, enrolled as a control in a pregnancy study.

The chain carries TRBV9 and TRBJ1-6, with D hard to call. V shed 0 bases and J shed 9 bases, with 7 bases lying between them. The V gene's germline CDR1 is SGDLS and CDR2 YYNGEE. The CDR3 contains 13 residues. The CDR3 is CASSVGVFSPLHF. The CDR3 bases are TGTGCCAGCAGCGTAGGAGTGTTTTCACCCCTCCACTTT.

The V call is TRBV5-8, the J call TRBJ1-1; no definite D call. V was shortened by 4 bases and J by 1 base, with 17 bases between the two germline ends. The length of the CDR3 is 16 residues. Per germline, CDR1 SGHTS and CDR2 YDEGEE. CDR3: CASSSEYRLSNTEAFF. In DNA, the CDR3 is TGTGCCAGCAGCAGCGAGTACAGACTATCGAACACTGAAGCTTTCTTT.

The V and J genes are TRBV19 and TRBJ2-1; 7 bases are shared with TRBD2. V dropped 5 bases and J dropped 1; count of bases not matched to a gene: 2. Germline V gene data show CDR1 as LNHDA and CDR2 as SQIVND (reference sequence). This CDR3 spans 14 amino acids. CDR3 protein: CASSYSGSYNEQFF. The CDR3 DNA is TGTGCCAGTAGTTATAGCGGGTCCTACAATGAGCAGTTCTTC.

This sequence joins TRBV7-2 and TRBJ2-5, with TRBD2 matching over 16 bases. CDR3 length: 15 residues. The germline CDR1 and CDR2 sequences are SGHTA and FQGNSA. V lost 5 bases, J lost 7 bases, and 4 bases stayed unmatched. The DNA for the CDR3 is TGTGCCAGCAGCACGGGACTAGCGGGAGGGCGGACCCAGTACTTC. Protein: CASSTGLAGGRTQYF. Complete variable domain (other parts from reference TRBV7-2 and TRBJ2-5): GAGVSQSPSNKVTEKGKDVELRCDPISGHTALYWYRQSLGQGLEFLIYFQGNSAPDKSGLPSDRFSAERTGGSVSTLTIQRTQQEDSAVYLCASSTGLAGGRTQYFGPGTRLLVL.

The rearrangement uses TRBV25-1 and TRBJ2-1; no clear D gene. The CDR3 has 11 amino acids. V dropped 9 bases and J dropped 2 bases, with 5 bases sitting between them. Per the germline V gene, CDR1 is MGHDK and CDR2 is SYGVNS. The CDR3 region is CASSTYNEQFF. The CDR3 nucleotides read TGTGCCAGTTCAACCTACAATGAGCAGTTCTTC.

This chain connects TRBV5-1 to TRBJ2-3; TRBD1 agrees at 7 bases. CDR1 and CDR2 (germline): SGHRS, YFSETQ. Trimming took 4 bases from V and 5 from J; bases not matched to a gene: 7. The length of the CDR3 is 14 residues. The CDR3 DNA is TGCGCCAGCAGCCAAAGACAGGGCGGAGATACGCAGTATTTT. It codes for CASSQRQGGDTQYF. Supplemented by reference TRBV5-1 and TRBJ2-3, the full variable domain reads KAGVTQTPRYLIKTRGQQVTLSCSPISGHRSVSWYQQTPGQGLQFLFEYFSETQRNKGNFPGRFSGRQFSNSRSEMNVSTLELGDSALYLCASSQRQGGDTQYFGPGTRLTVL.

The chain is built from TRBV28 and TRBJ2-1; D is unclear. V was trimmed by 6 bases and J by 10 bases, leaving 16 bases between them. Germline assignment: CDR1 MDHEN and CDR2 SYDVKM. This CDR3 has 13 amino acids. This chain's CDR3 is CASSAPELGEQFF. Here the CDR3 DNA reads TGTGCCAGCAGCGCACCGGAGTTAGGAGAGCAGTTCTTC.

The chain carries TRBV7-9 and TRBJ1-1; perhaps TRBD1 as D (5 bases). CDR1 and CDR2 (germline): SEHNR, FQNEAQ (reference sequence). Trimming shortened V by 5 bases and J by 1 base, and 14 bases separated the two germline ends. The CDR3 sequence is 15 residues long. CDR3 protein: CASSGPYGQNTEAFF. The CDR3 DNA reads as TGTGCCAGCAGCGGCCCGTACGGACAGAACACTGAAGCTTTCTTT.

This clone qualifies as medium-sized. The gene calls are TRBV6-4 and TRBJ2-6; a weak D match, TRBD1 (6 bases). Germline CDR1 is MRHNA and CDR2 is SNTAGT. Trimming pared 3 bases from V and 0 bases from J, leaving 6 bases between. The CDR3 covers 15 residues. CDR3 loop: CASSEDSSGANVLTF. The CDR3 nucleotides are TGTGCCAGCAGTGAGGACAGCTCTGGGGCCAACGTCCTGACTTTC.

The chain links TRBV6-5 to TRBJ2-7; 7 nucleotides agree with TRBD1. CDR1 is MNHEY and CDR2 is SVGAGI in the germline V gene. The V and J ends lost 5 bases and 4 bases, in that order; junction bases with no gene match: 2. This CDR3 has 12 amino acids. Here the CDR3 reads CASSGTAYEQYF. CDR3 DNA sequence: TGTGCCAGCAGTGGGACAGCTTACGAGCAGTACTTC.

V usage is TRBV7-3 and J usage is TRBJ2-3; D may be TRBD2 (5 bases). Germline assignment: CDR1 SGHTA and CDR2 FQGTGA. V gave up 5 bases and J gave up 2 bases, with 8 bases separating them. The CDR3 is 13 amino acids. The CDR3, as DNA: TGTGCCAGCAGCATCGGGGACACAGATACGCAGTATTTT. Protein product: CASSIGDTDTQYF. Filled out from reference TRBV7-3 and TRBJ2-3, the complete variable domain reads GAGVSQTPSNKVTEKGKYVELRCDPISGHTALYWYRQSLGQGPEFLIYFQGTGAADDSGLPNDRFFAVRPEGSVSTLKIQRTERGDSAVYLCASSIGDTDTQYFGPGTRLTVL.

The rearrangement links TRBV28 to TRBJ2-7; 8 nucleotides match TRBD1. This CDR3 has 15 amino acids. Germline CDR1 and CDR2: MDHEN and SYDVKM. V gave up 5 bases and J gave up 0 bases; unmatched junction bases: 6. The CDR3, as DNA: TGTGCCAGCAGTCTTCCCGGGACAGGCTCCTACGAGCAGTACTTC. Its translation is CASSLPGTGSYEQYF.

The J gene is TRBJ2-5, the V gene TRBV6-1; 7 bases line up with TRBD1. The J segment lost 4 bases and the V segment lost 1 base, leaving 3 bases of the junction unmatched. This CDR3 is 14 amino acids long. In germline, CDR1 is MNHNS, CDR2 SASEGT. The CDR3 is CASSEGYRGETQYF. The CDR3 nucleotides are TGTGCCAGCAGTGAAGGGTACAGGGGAGAGACCCAGTACTTC.

The chain uses TRBV13 and TRBJ2-5, with D tentatively TRBD1 (6 bases). Trimming left V 6 bases short and J 3 bases short, with 29 bases between. Germline CDR1 reads PRHDT; CDR2 reads FYEKMQ (reference sequence). There are 19 residues in the CDR3. CDR3 DNA: TGTGCCAGCAGTATGAACAGGGTCGGGCCGGACTTGCGGGAAGAGACCCAGTACTTC. Protein product: CASSMNRVGPDLREETQYF.

This clone has a single count. This chain joins TRBV27 and TRBJ2-1; 7 nucleotides match TRBD1. V shed 5 bases, J shed 6 bases, and the junction held 13 bases outside the gene matches. The CDR3 sequence is 16 residues long. Germline assignment: CDR1 MNHEY and CDR2 SMNVEV (reference sequence). For the CDR3, the DNA is TGTGCCAGCAGTACTATTCTCGGACAGGTGCGCAATGAGCAGTTCTTC. It translates to CASSTILGQVRNEQFF.

In its sample, this clone was seen once. The chain links TRBV11-2 to TRBJ2-1, with TRBD2 identical over 8 bases. Germline V gives CDR1 SGHAT, CDR2 FQNNGV. The CDR3 covers 16 residues. V trimming: 0 bases; J trimming: 2 bases; junction bases outside the gene matches: 3. The CDR3 sequence is CASSLEAGAAYNEQFF. Here the CDR3 DNA reads TGTGCCAGCAGCTTAGAAGCGGGAGCGGCCTACAATGAGCAGTTCTTC.

About this clone itself: A much larger clonotype is one base distant, so this may be a read error. This chain links TRBV11-1 with TRBJ2-3, with TRBD2 identical over 8 bases. Germline lookup yields CDR1 SGHAT and CDR2 FQDESV (reference sequence). The CDR3 covers 18 residues. V lost 4 bases and J lost 5; bases outside the gene matches: 17. For the CDR3, the DNA is TGTGCCAGCAGCTCCGGCGGAGCGGGAGAATCTCAAGGAGATACGCAGTATTTT. It is translated as CASSSGGAGESQGDTQYF.

The CDR3 region is CASSQENGGGYPQYF. Here the CDR3 DNA reads TGTGCCAGCAGCCAAGAGAATGGCGGGGGGTACCCGCAGTATTTT. V is TRBV4-2 and J is TRBJ2-3; TRBD2 aligns across 8 bases. This CDR3 comprises 15 residues. Per germline, CDR1 LGHNA and CDR2 YNFKEQ. The V gene end was trimmed by 0 bases and the J gene end by 10 bases; junction bases not matched to a gene: 9.

This chain uses TRBV12-2 with TRBJ1-6; TRBD1, the table's D call, lacks a check against the DNA. TRBV12-2 is tagged as a pseudogene. This CDR3 has 18 amino acids. CDR3 loop: CASRLWDSPGGYNSPLHF. The CDR3 coding sequence is TGTGCAAGTCGCTTATGGGACAGCCCCGGTGGTTATAATTCACCCCTCCACTTT.

The V gene is TRBV12-5, the J gene TRBJ2-5; 9 bases match TRBD1. With 5 bases clipped from V and 0 bases from J, the junction kept 16 bases outside the gene matches. The germline CDR1 and CDR2 sequences are LGHNT and FRNRAP. CDR3 size: 19 residues. The CDR3, as DNA: TGTGCTAGTGGTCTCAGTCCCGGGACAGGGCTTTCGTACCAAGAGACCCAGTACTTC. It codes for CASGLSPGTGLSYQETQYF. The full variable domain, its missing parts supplied by reference TRBV12-5 and TRBJ2-5, is DARVTQTPRHKVTEMGQEVTMRCQPILGHNTVFWYRQTMMQGLELLAYFRNRAPLDDSGMPKDRFSAEMPDATLATLKIQPSEPRDSAVYFCASGLSPGTGLSYQETQYFGPGTRLLVL.

This clone was seen more than once but under ten times. The gene calls are TRBV21-1 and TRBJ2-3; TRBD1 is the table's D call, not checked against the DNA. TRBV21-1 has pseudogene status. The CDR3 is made up of 16 amino acids. CDR3: CASSKGRGRDTDTQYF. CDR3 DNA: TGTGCCAGCAGCAAAGGGAGGGGGCGCGACACAGATACGCAGTATTTT.

This clone is a singleton in its sample. The chain couples TRBV13 to TRBJ2-7; 8 nucleotides agree with TRBD2. CDR1 is PRHDT and CDR2 is FYEKMQ in the germline V gene (reference sequence). The CDR3 extends over 17 amino acids. V trimming: 5 bases; J trimming: 3 bases; junction bases outside the gene matches: 15. CDR3 sequence: CASSPTGGRSPGYEQYF. The DNA for the CDR3 is TGTGCCAGCAGCCCGACTGGCGGGAGGTCCCCGGGCTACGAGCAGTACTTC.

The chain recombines TRBV5-4 with TRBJ1-4, with D tentatively TRBD1 (6 bases). Germline V gives CDR1 SGHNT, CDR2 YYREEE (reference sequence). V was clipped by 0 bases and J by 8 bases, with 14 bases between them. The CDR3 extends over 15 amino acids. DNA of the CDR3: TGTGCCAGCAGCTTGGGGGCAGGGGTGGAGGAAAAACTGTTTTTT. Translating gives CASSLGAGVEEKLFF.

The CDR3 DNA reads TGCGCCAGCAGCCGAGATCCCTGGGCAGGGAATACGCAGTATTTT. It specifies CASSRDPWAGNTQYF. The chain has TRBV4-3 and TRBJ2-3; D perhaps matches TRBD1 (5 bases). CDR1 is LGHNA and CDR2 is YSLEER in the germline V gene. Trimming removed 4 bases from V and 7 bases from J, with 18 bases in between. This CDR3 is 15 amino acids long.

The chain couples TRBV30 to TRBJ2-6; no firm D call. Germline V gives CDR1 GTSNPN, CDR2 SVGIG (reference sequence). V dropped 2 bases and J dropped 0 bases, with 11 bases sitting between them. This CDR3 comprises 16 residues. The CDR3 DNA reads TGTGCCTGGAGTAAGACAAGTATCTCTGGGGCCAACGTCCTGACTTTC. It encodes CAWSKTSISGANVLTF.

The chain employs TRBV4-1 and TRBJ2-1; D possibly corresponds to TRBD2 (5 bases). From germline, CDR1 is MGHRA and CDR2 YSYEKL. V was trimmed by 1 base and J by 9 bases, leaving 10 bases between them. The CDR3 sequence is 13 residues long. In nucleotides, the CDR3 is TGCGCCAGCAGCCAAGGTATGGGGAGTGAGCAGTTCTTC. This translates into CASSQGMGSEQFF.

This sequence joins TRBV7-9 and TRBJ2-3; TRBD2 might be the D (5 bases). Trimming stripped 6 bases from V and 6 bases from J, with 16 bases between. CDR1 SEHNR and CDR2 FQNEAQ come from the germline V gene (reference sequence). This CDR3 spans 14 amino acids. This CDR3 reads CASSLWSGEDTQYF. The CDR3 nucleotides are TGTGCCAGCAGTCTCTGGTCCGGGGAGGATACGCAGTATTTT.

The chain combines TRBV23-1 with TRBJ2-3; 10 bases match TRBD1. TRBV23-1 is an ORF, and what it does is uncertain. The CDR3 runs to 20 residues. With V trimmed by 3 bases and J by 0 bases, 15 bases remained unmatched. The DNA of the CDR3 is TGCGCCAGCAGTCATGAGTCTGGGGACAGGGGAACGAGGAGCACAGATACGCAGTATTTT. It encodes CASSHESGDRGTRSTDTQYF.

The chain combines TRBV28 with TRBJ1-5, with a weak D call TRBD1 (6 bases). Germline CDR1 MDHEN, CDR2 SYDVKM. The length of the CDR3 is 16 residues. Trimming removed 2 bases at V and 7 bases at J, with 18 bases between. CDR3 sequence: CASSLGGGGWWQPQHF. The CDR3 DNA follows: TGTGCCAGCAGTTTAGGGGGAGGGGGGTGGTGGCAGCCCCAGCATTTT.

This clone was recorded only once. The V gene is TRBV13, the J gene TRBJ2-3; D not resolved. Germline-derived CDR1 and CDR2 are PRHDT and FYEKMQ (reference sequence). V lost 3 bases to trimming and J lost 2 bases, with 15 bases between them. CDR3 size: 16 residues. The CDR3 bases are TGTGCCAGCAGCTTCTCGCCCCGCGCGAACACAGATACGCAGTATTTT. As protein: CASSFSPRANTDTQYF.

CDR3 coding DNA: TGTGCCACTGGAACCGGGACAACTTCTCCTGGCTACACCTTC. Protein sequence: CATGTGTTSPGYTF. The genes are TRBV19 and TRBJ1-2; D is possibly TRBD1 (6 bases). Germline loops: CDR1 LNHDA, CDR2 SQIVND (reference sequence). CDR3 length equals 14 residues. Trimming took 10 bases from V and 7 from J, leaving 22 bases between them.

The sample holds a few counts of this clone. This rearrangement joins TRBV4-3 to TRBJ1-1; no definite D call. The V end lost 3 bases, the J end lost 3 bases, and 14 bases lay between the germline ends. Germline V gene sequence: CDR1 LGHNA, CDR2 YSLEER. CDR3 size: 15 residues. As DNA, the CDR3 is TGCGCCAGCAGCCATCTCCGGGGAAGGCACACTGAAGCTTTCTTT. Amino acids: CASSHLRGRHTEAFF.